The next 27 T cell receptor beta chains were all read from a single sample in a study of brain T cells in children with intractable seizures. Libraries were prepared by immunoSEQ multiplex PCR; TCRdb keeps only in-frame clonotypes and omits some of them. The sample has tens of thousands of clones, about 92% seen once; the top ten hold over 1.5%. This sample comprised peripheral blood, obtained at surgery. The receptor set was obtained from a boy younger than two with tuberous sclerosis and intractable seizures.

The gene calls are TRBV7-3 and TRBJ2-1, with TRBD1 identical over 8 bases. After removal of 0 bases from V and 5 bases from J, the junction contained 6 bases not matched to a gene. Germline-derived CDR1 and CDR2 are SGHTA and FQGTGA. This CDR3 region has 16 residues. The CDR3 DNA reads TGTGCCAGCAGCTTAACGTATGGACAGGGAGACAATGAGCAGTTCTTC. It is translated as CASSLTYGQGDNEQFF.

This chain uses TRBV19 with TRBJ1-6; 9 bases are shared with TRBD1. Germline CDR1 and CDR2: LNHDA and SQIVND (reference sequence). Unmatched junction bases numbered 2, after V lost 5 bases and J lost 6 bases. The CDR3 is 14 amino acids. The CDR3 coding sequence is TGTGCCAGTAGTGACAGGGGGAGTAATTCACCCCTCCACTTT. It specifies CASSDRGSNSPLHF.

The chain joins TRBV9 to TRBJ2-3; D call uncertain. CDR1 and CDR2 from the germline V gene are SGDLS and YYNGEE. This CDR3 is 14 amino acids long. The V end was cut by 0 bases, the J end by 2 bases, with 7 bases between. CDR3 amino acids: CASSVEAPTDTQYF. The CDR3 nucleotides read TGTGCCAGCAGCGTAGAGGCACCCACAGATACGCAGTATTTT. Using reference TRBV9 and TRBJ2-3 for the parts outside the CDR3, the full variable domain is DSGVTQTPKHLITATGQRVTLRCSPRSGDLSVYWYQQSLDQGLQFLIQYYNGEERAKGNILERFSAQQFPDLHSELNLSSLELGDSALYFCASSVEAPTDTQYFGPGTRLTVL.

The chain is built from TRBV5-6 and TRBJ1-2, with a tentative D call TRBD1 (5 bases). The germline V gene has CDR1 SGHDT and CDR2 YYEEEE. The CDR3 runs 14 residues. Trimming removed 4 bases from V and 4 bases from J, with 14 bases in between. The CDR3 here is CASSRWDVSYGYTF. The CDR3 nucleotides read TGTGCCAGCAGCCGGTGGGACGTCTCCTATGGCTACACCTTC. Full variable domain (rest looked up from reference TRBV5-6 and TRBJ1-2): DAGVTQSPTHLIKTRGQQVTLRCSPKSGHDTVSWYQQALGQGPQFIFQYYEEEERQRGNFPDRFSGHQFPNYSSELNVNALLLGDSALYLCASSRWDVSYGYTFGSGTRLTVV.

CDR3 sequence reads: CATSRERSYGRLATDTQYF. In nucleotides, the CDR3 is TGTGCCACCAGCAGAGAGAGGTCTTACGGGAGGTTAGCGACAGATACGCAGTATTTT. The V call is TRBV15, the J call TRBJ2-3, with 7 bases identical to TRBD2. V trimming: 0 bases; J trimming: 3 bases; junction bases outside the gene matches: 15. Germline CDR1 and CDR2: LNHNV and YYDKDF (reference sequence). This CDR3 has 19 amino acids. The full variable domain, completed using reference TRBV15 and TRBJ2-3, is DAMVIQNPRYQVTQFGKPVTLSCSQTLNHNVMYWYQQKSSQAPKLLFHYYDKDFNNEADTPDNFQSRRPNTSFCFLDIRSPGLGDTAMYLCATSRERSYGRLATDTQYFGPGTRLTVL.

V gene TRBV5-1 combines with J gene TRBJ2-1; 10 bases agree with TRBD2. After removal of 4 bases from V and 5 bases from J, the junction contained 6 bases not matched to a gene. The CDR3 is 15 amino acids. Germline V gene sequence: CDR1 SGHRS, CDR2 YFSETQ. This CDR3 is CASSKPLAGDNEQFF. The CDR3 DNA is TGCGCCAGCAGCAAACCTCTAGCGGGAGACAATGAGCAGTTCTTC.

This rearrangement joins TRBV7-9 to TRBJ2-5; 7 bases map to TRBD2. The V gene's germline CDR1 is SEHNR and CDR2 FQNEAQ (reference sequence). There are 13 residues in the CDR3. The V segment lost 5 bases and the J segment 4 bases; nucleotides outside the gene matches: 4. The CDR3 protein is CASSPWGGETQYF. The DNA for the CDR3 is TGTGCCAGCAGCCCTTGGGGGGGAGAGACCCAGTACTTC.

The chain uses TRBV6-5 and TRBJ1-2, with TRBD1 as a possible D gene (5 bases). Germline values: CDR1 MNHEY, CDR2 SVGAGI. The CDR3 loop spans 14 amino acids. Trimming pared 2 bases from V and 7 bases from J, leaving 14 bases between. The CDR3 is CASSYRTNGFGYTF. The CDR3 bases are TGTGCCAGCAGTTACCGGACAAATGGCTTTGGCTACACCTTC.

The chain recombines TRBV19 with TRBJ2-5, with no clear D. The V and J ends lost 4 bases and 1 base respectively, with 19 bases between them. The CDR3 sequence is 17 residues long. The V gene's germline CDR1 is LNHDA and CDR2 SQIVND (reference sequence). The CDR3 protein is CASSTLFVRTIQETQYF. The DNA for the CDR3 is TGTGCCAGTAGTACGTTGTTTGTGAGAACCATCCAAGAGACCCAGTACTTC.

The chain combines TRBV5-4 with TRBJ1-2; the match to TRBD1 covers 8 bases. CDR3 length: 15 residues. The germline CDR1 and CDR2 sequences are SGHNT and YYREEE (reference sequence). Trimming removed 0 bases from V and 4 bases from J; junction bases left unmatched: 5. The CDR3 loop is CASSLGVRGPYGYTF. Here the CDR3 DNA reads TGTGCCAGCAGCTTGGGCGTCAGGGGGCCCTATGGCTACACCTTC.

The chain has TRBV6-6 and TRBJ2-3; D unresolved. The germline V gene has CDR1 MNHNY and CDR2 SVGAGI (reference sequence). Trimming removed 5 bases at V and 0 bases at J, with 15 bases between. The CDR3 runs to 16 residues. DNA of the CDR3: TGTGCCAGCAGTGGCCCGGGCCGCCCTAGCACAGATACGCAGTATTTT. Encoded protein: CASSGPGRPSTDTQYF.

The chain links TRBV6-1 to TRBJ1-6; unclear D gene. The germline V and J ends were trimmed by 0 bases and 5 bases, with 20 bases remaining between them. Per the germline V gene, CDR1 is MNHNS and CDR2 is SASEGT. The CDR3 is 19 amino acids. The chain's CDR3 is CASSEALPQQLADNSPLHF. DNA of the CDR3: TGTGCCAGCAGTGAAGCGCTTCCACAGCAATTGGCTGATAATTCACCCCTCCACTTT.

The chain employs TRBV7-9 and TRBJ2-1; a weak D match, TRBD1 (6 bases). CDR1 SEHNR and CDR2 FQNEAQ come from the germline V gene (reference sequence). CDR3 length: 15 residues. Between the trimmed V and J ends, which lost 5 bases and 2 bases, there was a span of 13 bases. In DNA, the CDR3 is TGTGCCAGCAGCCAGCAGGGGTTCCCCTACAATGAGCAGTTCTTC. It codes for CASSQQGFPYNEQFF.

The chain couples TRBV6-5 to TRBJ1-2; tentatively, D is TRBD1 (6 bases). Trimming took off 4 bases at V and 0 bases at J, with 9 bases between the two ends. Germline V gene lookup returns CDR1 MNHEY and CDR2 SVGAGI. The CDR3 runs to 14 residues. CDR3 DNA sequence: TGTGCCAGCAGTTCCAGGGGAGCTAACTATGGCTACACCTTC. Encoded protein: CASSSRGANYGYTF.

The rearrangement uses TRBV9 and TRBJ2-6; TRBD1 agrees at 7 bases. Germline V gene sequence: CDR1 SGDLS, CDR2 YYNGEE. J gave up 0 bases and V 3 bases, and 3 bases lay outside the gene matches. The CDR3 loop spans 16 amino acids. CDR3 amino acids: CASSAGTASGANVLTF. CDR3 coding DNA: TGTGCCAGCAGCGCCGGGACAGCCTCTGGGGCCAACGTCCTGACTTTC.

This clone was observed a single time. The genes are TRBV30 and TRBJ2-2, with D perhaps matching TRBD2 (5 bases). CDR1 and CDR2 from the germline V gene are GTSNPN and SVGIG (reference sequence). The length of the CDR3 is 12 residues. V lost 1 base, J lost 7 bases, and 7 bases lay in between. The CDR3 coding sequence is TGTGCCTGGAGTGAACGGGGCGGGGAGCTGTTTTTT. It specifies CAWSERGGELFF.

J is TRBJ2-7 and V is TRBV11-2, with no clear D. Looked up from germline, CDR1 is SGHAT and CDR2 is FQNNGV. V lost 4 bases and J 3 bases, leaving 13 bases between the germline ends. The CDR3 has 14 amino acids. Written as DNA, the CDR3 is TGTGCCAGCAGCTCACGGGCGACTCGCTACGAGCAGTACTTC. Translation: CASSSRATRYEQYF.

This sequence joins TRBV11-2 and TRBJ2-5; 8 bases map to TRBD2. The CDR3 consists of 17 residues. The V gene end was trimmed by 1 base and the J gene end by 5 bases; junction bases not matched to a gene: 12. Germline loops: CDR1 SGHAT, CDR2 FQNNGV. CDR3 sequence: CASSLVWRVAGRETQYF. Here the CDR3 DNA reads TGTGCCAGCAGCTTAGTGTGGCGGGTAGCGGGGAGGGAGACCCAGTACTTC.

J is TRBJ1-1 and V is TRBV19; D is unclear. This CDR3 comprises 14 residues. Trimming removed 5 bases at V and 11 bases at J, with 21 bases between. Germline lookup yields CDR1 LNHDA and CDR2 SQIVND (reference sequence). In DNA form, the CDR3 reads TGTGCCAGTAGTCATGGTCCCCCCACTTCATCCGCTTTCTTT. As protein: CASSHGPPTSSAFF.

The chain carries TRBV7-8 and TRBJ1-2, with TRBD1 identical over 12 bases. The CDR3 covers 16 residues. V was pared by 4 bases and J by 4 bases, with 7 bases of the junction left unmatched. Germline values: CDR1 SGHVS, CDR2 FQNEAQ. The CDR3 nucleotides read TGTGCCAGCAGCTCCCGGGACAGGGGGCCTGTCTATGGCTACACCTTC. The encoded protein is CASSSRDRGPVYGYTF.

V and J are TRBV19 and TRBJ2-1; D could derive from TRBD1 or TRBD2 (6 bases each). CDR3 length: 13 residues. Germline V gene sequence: CDR1 LNHDA, CDR2 SQIVND (reference sequence). Trimming cost V 7 bases and J 10 bases, with 17 bases left between them. CDR3 loop: CASKLGGITEQFF. The CDR3 region has the DNA TGTGCCAGTAAGCTAGGGGGGATAACAGAGCAGTTCTTC.

The chain uses TRBV6-5 and TRBJ2-7; maybe TRBD2 (6 bases). Per the germline V gene, CDR1 is MNHEY and CDR2 is SVGAGI. This CDR3 is 14 amino acids long. The germline V and J ends were trimmed by 0 bases and 1 base, with 7 bases remaining between them. As DNA, the CDR3 is TGTGCCAGCAGTTACTCGGCGGGATCCTACGAGCAGTACTTC. It specifies CASSYSAGSYEQYF.

V is TRBV6-5 and J is TRBJ1-6, with 7 nucleotides matching TRBD1. The CDR3 spans 14 residues. Trimming at V came to 5 bases and at J to 9 bases, leaving 7 bases not matched to a gene. The germline CDR1 and CDR2 sequences are MNHEY and SVGAGI. CDR3 sequence: CASSRQGMGSPLHF. CDR3 nucleotide sequence: TGTGCCAGCAGTCGACAGGGTATGGGTTCACCCCTCCACTTT.

The genes are TRBV15 and TRBJ1-1; D gene ambiguous. The CDR3 sequence is 14 residues long. CDR1 is LNHNV and CDR2 is YYDKDF in the germline V gene (reference sequence). V was trimmed by 1 base and J by 3 bases, leaving 9 bases between them. The CDR3 nucleotides are TGTGCCACCAGCAGAGTCGGAGGGTACACTGAAGCTTTCTTT. Translated, it gives CATSRVGGYTEAFF.

This clone was seen just once. This chain links TRBV18 with TRBJ2-7, with TRBD2 as a possible D gene (5 bases). Trimming removed 3 bases from V and 0 bases from J, with 9 bases in between. Per germline, CDR1 KGHSH and CDR2 LQKENI. CDR3 length: 14 residues. For the CDR3, the DNA is TGTGCCAGCTCACCGAGCGGCACCTCCTACGAGCAGTACTTC. It codes for CASSPSGTSYEQYF.

This clone appeared a single time. V is TRBV7-9 and J is TRBJ2-2; D unresolved. CDR3 length: 12 amino acids. Trimming left V 5 bases short and J 4 bases short, with 5 bases between. CDR1 and CDR2 from the germline V gene are SEHNR and FQNEAQ (reference sequence). CDR3 bases: TGTGCCAGCAGCCCCTTCACCGGGGAGCTGTTTTTT. Translation: CASSPFTGELFF. The full variable domain, in which reference TRBV7-9 and TRBJ2-2 provide the parts outside the CDR3, is DTGVSQNPRHKITKRGQNVTFRCDPISEHNRLYWYRQTLGQGPEFLTYFQNEAQLEKSRLLSDRFSAERPKGSFSTLEIQRTEQGDSAMYLCASSPFTGELFFGEGSRLTVL.

This chain connects TRBV24-1 to TRBJ1-1; possible D gene TRBD1, 5 bases. Germline CDR1 is KGHDR and CDR2 is SFDVKD. The CDR3 has 13 amino acids. V lost 3 bases, J lost 7 bases, and 11 bases lay in between. The CDR3 loop is CATSDEGVGEAFF. CDR3 DNA: TGTGCCACCAGTGATGAAGGGGTGGGTGAAGCTTTCTTT.